The rows below give T cell receptor beta chains drawn from one sample of a study of long-term antiretroviral therapy in people with HIV. The protocol was immunoSEQ multiplex PCR, while the TCRdb copy is restricted to in-frame clones and leaves out a portion. The sample lists roughly 17,000 clones; approximately 84% were seen once. The specimen was unsorted PBMCs, collected 0.5 years after starting antiretroviral therapy. Receptors were obtained from a woman in her 40s with HIV. CDR3s include the opening cysteine and the closing phenylalanine or tryptophan. The D gene is left open where the match is weak. Clone size, where shown, is once, few, many, or a class for clones that have expanded.

d_call j_call clone_size v_call cdr3_aa cdr3_nt
- TRBJ2-1 few TRBV14 CASSQDSSSSYNEQFF TGTGCCAGCAGCCAAGATTCGTCTTCCTCCTACAATGAGCAGTTCTTC
- TRBJ2-2 - TRBV7-9 CASSLGAGELFF TGTGCCAGCAGCTTAGGAGCCGGGGAGCTGTTTTTT
- TRBJ2-7 - TRBV25-1 CASSEQASYEQYF TGTGCCAGCAGTGAGCAGGCATCCTACGAGCAGTACTTC
- TRBJ2-7 - TRBV19 CASSQGVLTSYEQYF TGTGCCAGTAGTCAAGGAGTATTGACGTCCTACGAGCAGTACTTC
- TRBJ2-7 - TRBV27 CASSSSVLPPAHEQYF TGTGCCAGCAGTTCTTCAGTCCTTCCGCCAGCGCACGAGCAGTACTTC
TRBD2 TRBJ2-1 - TRBV29-1 CSVDLAGGTEQFF TGCAGCGTTGACCTAGCGGGAGGGACTGAGCAGTTCTTC
- TRBJ2-3 - TRBV10-3 CAISPTAGASTDTQYF TGTGCCATCAGTCCTACCGCGGGGGCAAGCACAGATACGCAGTATTTT
TRBD1 TRBJ2-2 - TRBV6-1 CASSPGDREAGELFF TGTGCCAGCAGCCCTGGGGACAGGGAGGCCGGGGAGCTGTTTTTT
- TRBJ2-5 - TRBV10-3 CAISESKQGETQYF TGTGCCATCAGTGAGTCGAAGCAAGGGGAGACCCAGTACTTC
TRBD2 TRBJ2-3 - TRBV5-1 CASSGSGRRDTQYF TGCGCCAGCAGCGGCAGCGGGAGACGAGATACGCAGTATTTT
TRBD2 TRBJ2-3 - TRBV6-6 CASNERGSDTQYF TGTGCCAGCAATGAGCGGGGTTCAGATACGCAGTATTTT
TRBD1 TRBJ1-1 - TRBV7-9 CASSKSEYRGVGAFF TGTGCCAGCAGCAAAAGCGAGTACAGGGGGGTCGGAGCTTTCTTT
- TRBJ2-2 - TRBV5-1 CASRFDRSTGELFF TGCGCCAGCAGGTTCGATCGCTCCACCGGGGAGCTGTTTTTT
TRBD2 TRBJ2-5 once TRBV7-7 CASSSGLAGEWQYF TGTGCTAGCAGCTCCGGACTAGCGGGGGAGTGGCAGTACTTC
TRBD1 TRBJ2-3 - TRBV6-6 CASSYTRTGLPDTQYF TGTGCCAGCAGTTACACCAGGACAGGGCTGCCAGATACGCAGTATTTT
- TRBJ2-7 - TRBV18 CASSPAANYEQYF TGTGCCAGCTCACCGGCGGCAAACTACGAGCAGTACTTC
- TRBJ1-1 - TRBV2 CASSTQGNTEAFF TGTGCCAGCAGTACACAGGGAAACACTGAAGCTTTCTTT
TRBD1 TRBJ2-1 - TRBV7-9 CASSLESRQGSYNEQFF TGTGCCAGCAGCTTAGAATCGCGACAGGGGTCCTACAATGAGCAGTTCTTC
- TRBJ2-3 - TRBV6-5 CASSSPGGSTDTQYF TGTGCCAGCAGTAGTCCAGGGGGGAGCACAGATACGCAGTATTTT
TRBD1 TRBJ2-7 - TRBV27 CASSNLGPTGTGTYEQYF TGTGCCAGCAGTAACCTAGGACCAACGGGGACAGGGACCTACGAGCAGTACTTC
- TRBJ2-5 - TRBV7-8 CASSLAHEWMETQYF TGTGCCAGCAGCTTAGCCCATGAGTGGATGGAGACCCAGTACTTC
TRBD1 TRBJ1-3 - TRBV5-5 CASSLGTGAGNTIYF TGTGCCAGCAGCTTGGGGACAGGCGCTGGAAACACCATATATTTT
- TRBJ2-7 once TRBV7-3 CASSLYGSGGEQYF TGTGCCAGCAGCTTATACGGGAGCGGCGGCGAGCAGTACTTC